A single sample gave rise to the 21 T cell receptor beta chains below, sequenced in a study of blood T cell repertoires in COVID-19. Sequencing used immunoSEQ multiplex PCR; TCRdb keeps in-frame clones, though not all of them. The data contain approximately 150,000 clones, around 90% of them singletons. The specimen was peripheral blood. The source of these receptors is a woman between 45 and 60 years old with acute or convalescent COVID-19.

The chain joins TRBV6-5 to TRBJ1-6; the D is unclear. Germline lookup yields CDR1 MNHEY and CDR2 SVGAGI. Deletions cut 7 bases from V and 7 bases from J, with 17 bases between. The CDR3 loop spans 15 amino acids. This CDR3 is CASNPSGMGNSPLHF. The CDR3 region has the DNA TGTGCCAGCAATCCCTCGGGGATGGGGAATTCACCCCTCCACTTT.

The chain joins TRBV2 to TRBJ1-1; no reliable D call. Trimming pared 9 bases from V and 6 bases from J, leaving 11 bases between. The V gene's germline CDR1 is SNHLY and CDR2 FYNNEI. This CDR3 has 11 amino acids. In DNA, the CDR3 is TGTGCCAGAGGAGGGCTTGCTGAAGCTTTCTTT. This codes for CARGGLAEAFF.

The CDR3 nucleotides read TGTGCCAGCAGCCAGTCCGGGACTAGTGCATCCTACGAGCAGTACTTC. Translating it yields CASSQSGTSASYEQYF. The chain has TRBV3-1 (or the pseudogene TRBV3-2) and TRBJ2-7, with TRBD2 matching over 8 bases. J gave up 1 base and V 3 bases, and 8 bases lay outside the gene matches. This CDR3 has 16 residues. The germline CDR1 and CDR2 sequences are LGHDT and YNNKEL (reference sequence).

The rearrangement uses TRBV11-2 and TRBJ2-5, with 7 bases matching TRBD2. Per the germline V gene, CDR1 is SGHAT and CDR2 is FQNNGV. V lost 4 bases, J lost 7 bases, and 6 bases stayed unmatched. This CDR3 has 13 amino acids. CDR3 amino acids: CASSSGGEGTQYF. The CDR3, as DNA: TGTGCCAGCAGCTCTGGAGGGGAGGGGACCCAGTACTTC.

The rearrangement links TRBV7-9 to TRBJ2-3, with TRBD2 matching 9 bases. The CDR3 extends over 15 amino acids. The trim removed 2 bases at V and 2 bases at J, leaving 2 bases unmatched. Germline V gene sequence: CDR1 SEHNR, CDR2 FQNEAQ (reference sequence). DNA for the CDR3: TGTGCCAGCAGCTTAATAGCGGGGGACACAGATACGCAGTATTTT. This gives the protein CASSLIAGDTDTQYF.

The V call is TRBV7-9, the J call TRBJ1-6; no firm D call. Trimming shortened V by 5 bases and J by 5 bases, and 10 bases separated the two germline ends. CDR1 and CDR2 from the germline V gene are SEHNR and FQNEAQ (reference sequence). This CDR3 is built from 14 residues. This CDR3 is CASSPLSHNSPLHF. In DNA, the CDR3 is TGTGCCAGCAGCCCGCTAAGCCATAATTCACCCCTCCACTTT. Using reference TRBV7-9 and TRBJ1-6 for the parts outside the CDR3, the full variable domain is DTGVSQNPRHKITKRGQNVTFRCDPISEHNRLYWYRQTLGQGPEFLTYFQNEAQLEKSRLLSDRFSAERPKGSFSTLEIQRTEQGDSAMYLCASSPLSHNSPLHFGNGTRLTVT.

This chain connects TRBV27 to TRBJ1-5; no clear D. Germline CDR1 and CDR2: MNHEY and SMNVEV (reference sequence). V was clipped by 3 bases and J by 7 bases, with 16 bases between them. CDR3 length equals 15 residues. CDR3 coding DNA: TGTGCCAGCAGTTTCTCCCGGGATGCAGGACAGCCCCAGCATTTT. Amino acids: CASSFSRDAGQPQHF.

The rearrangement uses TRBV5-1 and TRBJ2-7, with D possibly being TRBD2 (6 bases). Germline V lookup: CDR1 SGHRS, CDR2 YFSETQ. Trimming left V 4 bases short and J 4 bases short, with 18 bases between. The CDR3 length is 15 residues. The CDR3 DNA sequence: TGCGCCAGCAGCCTCCGCGCAAGCGGGCCTTACGAGCAGTACTTC. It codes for CASSLRASGPYEQYF.

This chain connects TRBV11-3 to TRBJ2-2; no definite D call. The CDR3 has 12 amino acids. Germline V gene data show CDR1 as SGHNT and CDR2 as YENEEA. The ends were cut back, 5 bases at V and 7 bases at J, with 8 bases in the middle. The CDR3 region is CASSQEIGELFF. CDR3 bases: TGTGCCAGCAGCCAAGAGATCGGGGAGCTGTTTTTT.

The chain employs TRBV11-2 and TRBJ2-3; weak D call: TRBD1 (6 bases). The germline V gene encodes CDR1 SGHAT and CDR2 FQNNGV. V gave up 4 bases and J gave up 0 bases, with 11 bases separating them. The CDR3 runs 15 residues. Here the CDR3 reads CASSSPGHSTDTQYF. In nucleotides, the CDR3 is TGTGCCAGCAGCTCGCCGGGACATAGCACAGATACGCAGTATTTT.

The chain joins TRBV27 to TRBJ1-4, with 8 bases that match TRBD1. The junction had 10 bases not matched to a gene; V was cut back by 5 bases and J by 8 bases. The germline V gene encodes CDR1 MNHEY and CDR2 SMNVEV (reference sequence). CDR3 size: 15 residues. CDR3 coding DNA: TGTGCCAGCAGTGGACAGGGTCTATCCTCCGAAAAACTGTTTTTT. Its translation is CASSGQGLSSEKLFF.

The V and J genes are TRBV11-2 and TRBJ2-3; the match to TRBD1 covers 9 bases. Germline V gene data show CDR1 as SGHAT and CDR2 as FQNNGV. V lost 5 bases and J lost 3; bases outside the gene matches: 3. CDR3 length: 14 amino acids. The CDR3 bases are TGTGCCAGCAGCACCGGGACAGGGACAGATACGCAGTATTTT. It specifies CASSTGTGTDTQYF.

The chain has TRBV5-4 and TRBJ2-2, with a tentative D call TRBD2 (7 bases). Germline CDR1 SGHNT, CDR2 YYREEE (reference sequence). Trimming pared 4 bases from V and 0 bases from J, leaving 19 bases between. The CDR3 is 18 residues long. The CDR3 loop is CASSPPPAGAPNTGELFF. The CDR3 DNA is TGTGCCAGCAGCCCGCCTCCTGCGGGGGCGCCGAACACCGGGGAGCTGTTTTTT. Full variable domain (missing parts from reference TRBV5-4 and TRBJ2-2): ETGVTQSPTHLIKTRGQQVTLRCSSQSGHNTVSWYQQALGQGPQFIFQYYREEENGRGNFPPRFSGLQFPNYSSELNVNALELDDSALYLCASSPPPAGAPNTGELFFGEGSRLTVL.

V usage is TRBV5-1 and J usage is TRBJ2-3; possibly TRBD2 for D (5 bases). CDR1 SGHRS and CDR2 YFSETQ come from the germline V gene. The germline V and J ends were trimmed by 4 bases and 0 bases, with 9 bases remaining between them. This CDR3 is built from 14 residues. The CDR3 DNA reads TGCGCCAGCAGCCAGGCGGGTAGCACAGATACGCAGTATTTT. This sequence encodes CASSQAGSTDTQYF.

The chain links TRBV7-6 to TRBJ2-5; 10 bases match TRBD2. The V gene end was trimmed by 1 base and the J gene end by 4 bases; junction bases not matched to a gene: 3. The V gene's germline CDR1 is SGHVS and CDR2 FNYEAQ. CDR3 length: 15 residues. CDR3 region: CASSLGASGGETQYF. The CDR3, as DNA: TGTGCCAGCAGCTTAGGGGCTAGCGGGGGAGAGACCCAGTACTTC.

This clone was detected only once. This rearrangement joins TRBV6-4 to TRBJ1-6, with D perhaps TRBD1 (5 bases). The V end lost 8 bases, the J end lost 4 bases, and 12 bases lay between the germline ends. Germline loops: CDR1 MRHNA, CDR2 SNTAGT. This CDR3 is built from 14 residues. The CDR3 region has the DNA TGTGCCAGCGGAGGGGCAAAATATAATTCACCCCTCCACTTT. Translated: CASGGAKYNSPLHF.

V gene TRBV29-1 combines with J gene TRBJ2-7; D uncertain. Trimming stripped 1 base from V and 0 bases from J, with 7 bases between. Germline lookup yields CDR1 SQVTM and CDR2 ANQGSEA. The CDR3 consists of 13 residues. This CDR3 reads CSVEGLSSYEQYF. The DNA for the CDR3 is TGCAGCGTTGAAGGGCTTTCCTCCTACGAGCAGTACTTC.

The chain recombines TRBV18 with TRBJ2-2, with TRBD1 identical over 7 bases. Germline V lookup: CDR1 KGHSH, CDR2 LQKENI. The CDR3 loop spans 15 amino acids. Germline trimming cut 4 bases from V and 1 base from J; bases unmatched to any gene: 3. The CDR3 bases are TGTGCCAGCTCACAGGGGGCCTTGAACACCGGGGAGCTGTTTTTT. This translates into CASSQGALNTGELFF.

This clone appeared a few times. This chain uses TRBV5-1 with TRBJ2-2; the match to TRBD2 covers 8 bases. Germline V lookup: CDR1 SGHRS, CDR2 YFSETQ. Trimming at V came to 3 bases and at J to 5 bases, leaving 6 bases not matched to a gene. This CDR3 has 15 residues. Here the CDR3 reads CASSSKAGATGELFF. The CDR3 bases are TGCGCCAGCAGCTCTAAAGCGGGAGCGACCGGGGAGCTGTTTTTT.

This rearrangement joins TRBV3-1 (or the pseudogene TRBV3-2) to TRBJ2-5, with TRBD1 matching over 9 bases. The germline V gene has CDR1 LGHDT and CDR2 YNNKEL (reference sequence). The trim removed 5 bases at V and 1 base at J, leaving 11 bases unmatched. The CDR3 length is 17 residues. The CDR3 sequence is CASSTSWTGAAQETQYF. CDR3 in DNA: TGTGCCAGCAGCACTTCTTGGACAGGGGCGGCCCAAGAGACCCAGTACTTC.

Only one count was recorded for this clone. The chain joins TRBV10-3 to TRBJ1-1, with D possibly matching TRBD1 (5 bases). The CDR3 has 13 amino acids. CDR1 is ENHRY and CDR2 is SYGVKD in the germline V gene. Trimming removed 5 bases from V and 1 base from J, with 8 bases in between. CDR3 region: CAISPDRNTEAFF. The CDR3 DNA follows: TGTGCCATCAGTCCAGACAGGAACACTGAAGCTTTCTTT.